A single sample gave rise to the 20 T cell receptor beta chains below, sequenced in a study of T cells in Graves' hyperthyroidism and ophthalmopathy. Template material for amplifying TCR beta CDR3 regions consisted of RNA transcripts. Researchers ran a first-round RT-PCR on the TCR CDR3 using the HTBI primer set. From the multiplex PCR reads, TCRdb called clonotypes with MiXCR, one entry per CDR3 protein. The top ten clones hold over 15% of a sample with hundreds of thousands of distinct CDR3 sequences, roughly a sixth of them seen once. The material sequenced was blood. These receptors were taken from a woman between 45 and 60 years old with Graves' hyperthyroidism that later progressed to Graves' ophthalmopathy.

V gene TRBV6-1 combines with J gene TRBJ2-7; D might be TRBD2 (5 bases). V was clipped by 7 bases and J by 4 bases, with 17 bases between them. Germline CDR1 and CDR2: MNHNS and SASEGT. CDR3 length equals 14 residues. For the CDR3, the DNA is TGTGCCAGCATGAGGGAAGGTGGGGAGTACGAGCAGTACTTC. It translates to CASMREGGEYEQYF.

This clonotype has a count of ten or more. V and J are TRBV11-2 and TRBJ1-1, with no clear D. The CDR3 runs 15 residues. The germline CDR1 and CDR2 sequences are SGHAT and FQNNGV. V dropped 2 bases and J dropped 11 bases, with 21 bases sitting between them. The CDR3 nucleotides read TGTGCCAGCAGCTTAATTGGGTTTTCAGACCGAGGCGCTTTCTTT. Its translation is CASSLIGFSDRGAFF.

The chain couples TRBV29-1 to TRBJ2-2; D gene unclear. V was shortened by 3 bases and J by 7 bases, with 9 bases between the two germline ends. Germline-derived CDR1 and CDR2 are SQVTM and ANQGSEA. This CDR3 comprises 12 residues. In DNA form, the CDR3 reads TGCAGCGTTGAGCCCCTTGGCGGGGAGCTGTTTTTT. This codes for CSVEPLGGELFF.

This clonotype turned up a few times. V usage is TRBV10-1 and J usage is TRBJ1-1; D may be TRBD1 (5 bases). Germline loops: CDR1 WNHNN, CDR2 SYGVQD (reference sequence). V was pared by 7 bases and J by 4 bases, with 16 bases between. This CDR3 has 14 residues. CDR3 sequence: CASNPDDRVTEAFF. CDR3 DNA sequence: TGCGCCAGCAACCCAGACGACAGAGTCACTGAAGCTTTCTTT.

V usage is TRBV9 and J usage is TRBJ1-1; no clear D gene. The germline V gene has CDR1 SGDLS and CDR2 YYNGEE. The V and J ends lost 4 bases and 4 bases respectively, with 8 bases between them. CDR3 size: 12 residues. The CDR3 DNA reads TGTGCCAGCAGCACACCGGCCACTGAAGCTTTCTTT. Its translation is CASSTPATEAFF.

J is TRBJ1-3 and V is TRBV7-2; D not certain. Germline V gene data show CDR1 as SGHTA and CDR2 as FQGNSA. The V and J ends lost 4 bases and 2 bases respectively, with 9 bases between them. The CDR3 is 14 amino acids. In DNA, the CDR3 is TGTGCCAGCAGCTCTCCAGCCGCTGGAAACACCATATATTTT. Translation: CASSSPAAGNTIYF.

The chain joins TRBV9 to TRBJ2-7; D gene unclear. Germline CDR1 is SGDLS and CDR2 is YYNGEE. Trimming removed 0 bases at V and 0 bases at J, with 7 bases between. The CDR3 consists of 14 residues. CDR3 in DNA: TGTGCCAGCAGCGTAGACGGAAACTCCTACGAGCAGTACTTC. It is translated as CASSVDGNSYEQYF.

The chain has TRBV3-1 and TRBJ2-2, with a possible D match to TRBD1 (6 bases). The CDR3 spans 16 residues. Trimming took 4 bases from V and 7 from J, leaving 19 bases between them. Germline CDR1 is LGHDT and CDR2 is YNNKEL (reference sequence). The CDR3 protein is CASSPPGTTRGGELFF. As DNA, the CDR3 is TGTGCCAGCAGCCCCCCCGGGACAACGAGAGGCGGGGAGCTGTTTTTT.

Many counts were recorded for this clonotype. The V and J genes are TRBV11-3 and TRBJ2-7; D assignment may be TRBD1 or TRBD2 (5 bases each). V dropped 5 bases and J dropped 0 bases, with 14 bases sitting between them. The germline V gene has CDR1 SGHNT and CDR2 YENEEA. CDR3 size: 15 residues. CDR3 amino acids: CASSAGPGASYEQYF. The CDR3 DNA is TGTGCCAGCAGCGCCGGTCCCGGGGCCTCCTACGAGCAGTACTTC. Together with reference TRBV11-3 and TRBJ2-7, the CDR3 gives the full variable domain: EAGVVQSPRYKIIEKKQPVAFWCNPISGHNTLYWYLQNLGQGPELLIRYENEEAVDDSQLPKDRFSAERLKGVDSTLKIQPAELGDSAVYLCASSAGPGASYEQYFGPGTRLTVT.

V and J are TRBV20-1 and TRBJ1-5; D is possibly TRBD1 (6 bases). Trimming shortened V by 6 bases and J by 0 bases, and 9 bases separated the two germline ends. CDR1 is DFQATT, CDR2 SNEGSKA, per germline (reference sequence). CDR3 length: 13 amino acids. CDR3 in DNA: TGCAGTGCCCAGGACAGTAGCAATCAGCCCCAGCATTTT. This translates into CSAQDSSNQPQHF.

This chain uses TRBV4-1 with TRBJ1-4; tentatively, D is TRBD1 (5 bases). Per the germline V gene, CDR1 is MGHRA and CDR2 is YSYEKL. The CDR3 sequence is 16 residues long. The V end lost 4 bases, the J end lost 6 bases, and 18 bases lay between the germline ends. The CDR3 reads CASSPLDGKGDEKLFF. In DNA, the CDR3 is TGCGCCAGCAGCCCATTGGACGGAAAAGGGGATGAAAAACTGTTTTTT.

The DNA of the CDR3 is TGTGCCACCAGTCCCATCCGAGACCAAGAGACCCAGTACTTC. Its protein is CATSPIRDQETQYF. This chain uses TRBV15 with TRBJ2-5, with D unresolved. Trimming cost V 6 bases and J 0 bases, with 11 bases left between them. Germline V gives CDR1 LNHNV, CDR2 YYDKDF (reference sequence). This CDR3 comprises 14 residues.

This clonotype was recorded a few times. The rearrangement uses TRBV30 and TRBJ1-2; D perhaps matches TRBD1 (6 bases). CDR1 is GTSNPN, CDR2 SVGIG, per germline (reference sequence). Trimming cost V 2 bases and J 7 bases, with 14 bases left between them. This CDR3 region has 13 residues. CDR3 residues: CAWSQTGNGGYTF. The CDR3 nucleotides are TGTGCCTGGAGTCAGACAGGAAATGGTGGCTACACCTTC.

The rearrangement joins TRBV29-1 to TRBJ2-2, with TRBD1 matching over 9 bases. CDR1 is SQVTM and CDR2 is ANQGSEA in the germline V gene. The CDR3 consists of 14 residues. V lost 7 bases to trimming and J lost 0 bases; unmatched junction nucleotides: 3. The CDR3 coding sequence is TGCAGCGCCGACAGGGGGACGAACACCGGGGAGCTGTTTTTT. It yields the protein CSADRGTNTGELFF.

The V gene is TRBV5-1, the J gene TRBJ1-2, with TRBD1 matching over 10 bases. Per germline, CDR1 SGHRS and CDR2 YFSETQ. Unmatched junction bases numbered 5, after V lost 6 bases and J lost 6 bases. This CDR3 contains 13 residues. Written as DNA, the CDR3 is TGCGCCAGCAACCCGGGACAGGGGCATGGCTACACCTTC. Translation: CASNPGQGHGYTF.

This clonotype was seen only a few times. V and J are TRBV11-2 and TRBJ2-1; 9 bases line up with TRBD1. CDR3 length: 16 residues. V shed 4 bases, J shed 4 bases, and the junction held 8 bases outside the gene matches. Germline CDR1 reads SGHAT; CDR2 reads FQNNGV. Here the CDR3 reads CASSYEDRGPYNEQFF. The CDR3 nucleotides are TGTGCCAGCAGCTATGAGGACAGGGGCCCTTACAATGAGCAGTTCTTC.

Comment on this clonotype: With a much larger clone just one base away, this may be a read error. The chain couples TRBV27 to TRBJ1-1; D is ambiguous. The length of the CDR3 is 13 residues. Germline-derived CDR1 and CDR2 are MNHEY and SMNVEV (reference sequence). The germline V and J ends were trimmed by 6 bases and 1 base, with 9 bases remaining between them. As DNA, the CDR3 is TGTGCCAGCAGGGCCGGGGAGAACACTGAAGCTTTCTTT. Residues: CASRAGENTEAFF.

This clonotype was picked up many times. The chain links TRBV11-2 to TRBJ1-6, with TRBD1 matching over 8 bases. V gave up 5 bases and J gave up 10 bases; unmatched junction bases: 10. CDR3 length: 15 amino acids. Germline CDR1 SGHAT, CDR2 FQNNGV. The CDR3 loop is CASSPQTGAGSPLHF. CDR3 bases: TGTGCCAGCAGCCCCCAGACAGGGGCCGGGTCACCCCTCCACTTT.

A note on this clonotype: A read error may be the cause here, since a much bigger clone is one base away. The V and J genes are TRBV20-1 and TRBJ2-7; 9 bases fit TRBD2. This CDR3 is built from 15 residues. J lost 9 bases, V lost 6 bases, and 18 bases had no gene match. Germline V gene lookup returns CDR1 DFQATT and CDR2 SNEGSKA (reference sequence). CDR3 sequence (DNA): TGCAGTGCGAAGTCCGGGACTAGCAGCAAGTTTGCGCAGTACTTC. It yields the protein CSAKSGTSSKFAQYF.

The chain joins TRBV18 to TRBJ1-1, with 8 bases matching TRBD1. Losses at the gene ends were 3 bases for V and 5 bases for J; bases not matched to a gene: 8. In germline, CDR1 is KGHSH, CDR2 LQKENI. The CDR3 is 15 residues long. This CDR3 reads CASSPQGQEGTEAFF. CDR3 DNA: TGTGCCAGCTCACCCCAGGGACAGGAGGGAACTGAAGCTTTCTTT.